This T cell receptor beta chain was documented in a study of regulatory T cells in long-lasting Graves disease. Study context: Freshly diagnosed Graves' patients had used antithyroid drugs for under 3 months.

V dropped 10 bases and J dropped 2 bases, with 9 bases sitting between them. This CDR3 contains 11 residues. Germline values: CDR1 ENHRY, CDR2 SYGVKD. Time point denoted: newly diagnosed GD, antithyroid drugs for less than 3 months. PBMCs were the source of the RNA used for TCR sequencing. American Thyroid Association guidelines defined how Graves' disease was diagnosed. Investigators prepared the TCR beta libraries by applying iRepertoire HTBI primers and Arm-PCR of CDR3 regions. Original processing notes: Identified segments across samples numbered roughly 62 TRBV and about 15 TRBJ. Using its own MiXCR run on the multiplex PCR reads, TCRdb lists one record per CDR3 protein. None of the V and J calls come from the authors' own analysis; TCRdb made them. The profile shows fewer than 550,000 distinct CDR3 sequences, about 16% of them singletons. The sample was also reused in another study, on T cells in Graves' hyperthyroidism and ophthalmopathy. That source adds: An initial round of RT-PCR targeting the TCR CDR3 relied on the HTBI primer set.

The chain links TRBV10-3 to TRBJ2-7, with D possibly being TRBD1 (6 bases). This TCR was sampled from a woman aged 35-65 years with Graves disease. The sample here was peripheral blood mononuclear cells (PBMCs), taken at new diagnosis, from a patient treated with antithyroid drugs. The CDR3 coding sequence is TGTGCCACCCGGGACACCTACGAGCAGTACTTC. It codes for CATRDTYEQYF.